Described below is a single T cell receptor (beta chain) sequence and its context. Its matching antigen is unknown. This sample's time point: newly diagnosed GD, antithyroid drugs for less than 3 months. Making the TCR library involved RNA that had been extracted from PBMCs. This record belongs to a study of regulatory T cells in long-lasting Graves disease. Study results and caveats: What was studied was peripheral blood only, and not thyroid tissue. Under persistent disease, TRBV28, TRBJ1-2 and TRBJ2-5 were used preferentially.

For TCR beta, libraries came from iRepertoire HTBI primers and Arm-PCR of CDR3 regions. In the study's own analysis: The samples included 62 TRBV and some 15 TRBJ segments. Using its own MiXCR run on the multiplex PCR reads, TCRdb lists one record per CDR3 protein. TCRdb, rather than the study authors, made the V and J calls. The data contain about 430,000 distinct CDR3 sequences, 15% of them seen just once; the ten biggest clones take up about 7.6%. The V and J ends lost 3 bases and 2 bases respectively, with 14 bases between them. This CDR3 has 17 amino acids. Germline loops: CDR1 MDHEN, CDR2 SYDVKM. In addition, the sample was reused for a study of T cells in Graves' hyperthyroidism and ophthalmopathy. As reported in that work: Those patients with uncontrolled infection, other autoimmune disease, pregnancy or lactation were excluded.

This sequence was found in a woman aged 40 to 55 with Graves disease. V usage is TRBV28 and J usage is TRBJ2-6, with a weak D call TRBD2 (7 bases). Material: peripheral blood mononuclear cells (PBMCs), obtained at new diagnosis, from a patient treated with antithyroid drugs. The CDR3 is CASSFGGAITGANVLTF. CDR3 DNA: TGTGCCAGCAGTTTTGGGGGGGCGATTACTGGGGCCAACGTCCTGACTTTC.